Below, 25 T cell receptor beta chains from the same sample are listed, as sequenced in a study of T cells in Graves' hyperthyroidism and ophthalmopathy. Authors of the study amplified TCR beta CDR3 regions from RNA transcripts. HTBI primers were used for first-round RT-PCR of the TCR CDR3. MiXCR, run by TCRdb on the multiplex PCR reads, gives a single entry per CDR3 protein. The data show roughly 500,000 distinct CDR3 sequences, about 16% seen once. Sequences were obtained from blood. These receptors all come from a woman in her thirties with Graves' ophthalmopathy.

The chain is built from TRBV2 and TRBJ2-6; TRBD1 matches at 9 bases. V trimming: 6 bases; J trimming: 0 bases; junction bases outside the gene matches: 12. The CDR3 contains 19 residues. From germline, CDR1 is SNHLY and CDR2 FYNNEI. This CDR3 is CASRGQGGPTSSGANVLTF. The CDR3 coding sequence is TGTGCCAGCAGGGGACAGGGAGGTCCTACCAGCTCTGGGGCCAACGTCCTGACTTTC.

In regard to this clonotype: A read error is possible here, since a much larger clone lies one base away. The chain links TRBV20-1 to TRBJ2-1, with TRBD2 identical over 7 bases. The J call is uncertain, as TRBJ2-7 better fits the DNA end. CDR1 DFQATT and CDR2 SNEGSKA come from the germline V gene (reference sequence). The CDR3 is 15 amino acids. The CDR3 bases are TGCAGTGCTGAAGAGCCGGTCCTAGCGGACAATGAGCAGTACTTC. Translated, it gives CSAEEPVLADNEQYF.

In its sample, this clonotype was seen many times. The chain joins TRBV7-2 to TRBJ2-7, with 8 bases matching TRBD1. CDR3 length: 17 residues. CDR1 and CDR2 (germline): SGHTA, FQGNSA. V was pared by 1 base and J by 3 bases, with 11 bases of the junction left unmatched. The CDR3 is CASSLDGTGPFSYEQYF. The CDR3 bases are TGTGCCAGCAGCTTAGACGGGACAGGTCCTTTTAGCTACGAGCAGTACTTC.

This clonotype has only a few counts. A read error may be the cause here, since a much bigger clone is one base away. The chain is built from TRBV6-2 or TRBV6-3 and TRBJ1-1, with a tentative D call TRBD1 (5 bases). The CDR3 consists of 16 residues. Germline V CDR1 and CDR2: MNHEY, SVGEGT. DNA for the CDR3: TGTGCCAGCAGTTACTCTCTGACAGAAATGAACACTGAAGATTTCTTT. It is translated as CASSYSLTEMNTEDFF.

Ten or more counts support this clonotype. The chain combines TRBV28 with TRBJ2-5; 8 bases fit TRBD2. The J segment lost 3 bases and the V segment lost 2 bases, leaving 14 bases of the junction unmatched. Germline CDR1 is MDHEN and CDR2 is SYDVKM. The CDR3 spans 18 residues. CDR3 coding DNA: TGTGCCAGCAGTTTACCCCTTGAACTAGCGGATGAAGAAGAGACCCAGTACTTC. This gives the protein CASSLPLELADEEETQYF.

The chain has TRBV18 and TRBJ2-3; either TRBD1 or TRBD2 may fit D (5 bases each). Per the germline V gene, CDR1 is KGHSH and CDR2 is LQKENI. V lost 5 bases, J lost 1 base, and 19 bases lay in between. The CDR3 has 17 residues. This CDR3 is CASSISGANTGTDTQYF. The CDR3 DNA reads TGTGCCAGCTCAATATCCGGGGCCAACACTGGCACAGATACGCAGTATTTT.

This clonotype has a count of ten or more. The chain couples TRBV11-2 to TRBJ1-5; no reliable D call. CDR1 and CDR2 (germline): SGHAT, FQNNGV. Trimming removed 1 base at V and 3 bases at J, with 10 bases between. This CDR3 is built from 15 residues. The CDR3 DNA sequence: TGTGCCAGCAGCTTAGGGCTGATCCCCAATCAGCCCCAGCATTTT. The encoded protein is CASSLGLIPNQPQHF.

This clonotype was picked up a small number of times. V usage is TRBV7-2 and J usage is TRBJ1-5; a weak D match, TRBD1 (6 bases). Germline V gene sequence: CDR1 SGHTA, CDR2 FQGNSA. This CDR3 is built from 16 residues. V was trimmed by 2 bases and J by 2 bases, leaving 13 bases between them. Here the CDR3 reads CASSLQDSLGNQPQHF. CDR3 coding DNA: TGTGCCAGCAGCTTACAGGACAGCCTAGGCAATCAGCCCCAGCATTTT.

The genes are TRBV7-9 and TRBJ2-7, with no clear D. The CDR3 covers 12 residues. Deletions cut 5 bases from V and 5 bases from J, with 10 bases between. Germline V gene lookup returns CDR1 SEHNR and CDR2 FQNEAQ (reference sequence). The DNA for the CDR3 is TGTGCCAGCAGCCCCCTTGAGCACGAGCAGTACTTC. This gives the protein CASSPLEHEQYF. Full variable domain (missing parts from reference TRBV7-9 and TRBJ2-7): DTGVSQNPRHKITKRGQNVTFRCDPISEHNRLYWYRQTLGQGPEFLTYFQNEAQLEKSRLLSDRFSAERPKGSFSTLEIQRTEQGDSAMYLCASSPLEHEQYFGPGTRLTVT.

This chain uses TRBV7-9 with TRBJ1-5; unclear D gene. The CDR3 extends over 14 amino acids. Trimming left V 0 bases short and J 6 bases short, with 9 bases between. Germline assignment: CDR1 SEHNR and CDR2 FQNEAQ (reference sequence). CDR3 residues: CASSLATVSQPQHF. The CDR3 DNA sequence: TGTGCCAGCAGCTTAGCAACAGTCAGTCAGCCCCAGCATTTT.

This clonotype was recorded at least ten times. J is TRBJ2-7 and V is TRBV6-2 or TRBV6-3; a possible D gene is TRBD1 (6 bases). This CDR3 is built from 14 residues. The ends were cut back, 1 base at V and 1 base at J, with 8 bases in the middle. The V gene's germline CDR1 is MNHEY and CDR2 SVGEGT. CDR3 nucleotides: TGTGCCAGCAGTTACTTCGACAGGTCCTACGAGCAGTACTTC. Its translation: CASSYFDRSYEQYF.

The table lists this clonotype with a few counts. One end of the junction is discordant with germline, which a read error may explain. The chain links TRBV28 to TRBJ2-3; 7 bases fit TRBD2. Germline values: CDR1 MDHEN, CDR2 SYDVKM. CDR3 length: 13 amino acids. The CDR3 is CVSRSGGTDTQYF. The CDR3 bases are TGTGTCAGCAGAAGCGGGGGCACAGATACGCAGTATTTT.

The chain uses TRBV15 and TRBJ2-1; 16 bases are a match to TRBD2. The trim removed 7 bases at V and 4 bases at J, leaving 10 bases unmatched. Germline CDR1 LNHNV, CDR2 YYDKDF (reference sequence). The CDR3 extends over 18 amino acids. CDR3 sequence reads: CATTPGTSGRGSYNEQFF. The CDR3, as DNA: TGTGCCACCACCCCCGGGACTAGCGGGAGGGGAAGTTACAATGAGCAGTTCTTC.

This clonotype was detected a few times. The chain carries TRBV3-1 and TRBJ2-7; 9 bases line up with TRBD1. CDR1 LGHDT and CDR2 YNNKEL come from the germline V gene (reference sequence). This CDR3 is 14 amino acids long. V trimming: 1 base; J trimming: 4 bases; junction bases outside the gene matches: 2. The CDR3 loop is CASSQAQGAYEQYF. The DNA of the CDR3 is TGTGCCAGCAGCCAAGCACAGGGGGCGTACGAGCAGTACTTC.

The rearrangement links TRBV4-2 to TRBJ2-1; D uncertain. Germline V gene lookup returns CDR1 LGHNA and CDR2 YNFKEQ. This CDR3 comprises 13 residues. Between the trimmed V and J ends, which lost 4 bases and 6 bases, there was a span of 10 bases. The CDR3: CASSPLGRNEQFF. Here the CDR3 DNA reads TGTGCCAGCAGCCCACTCGGACGCAATGAGCAGTTCTTC.

The CDR3 sequence is CASSQDLKRGTSVNEQFF. The DNA of the CDR3 is TGCGCCAGCAGCCAAGACCTTAAGCGGGGGACTAGCGTCAATGAGCAGTTCTTC. The rearrangement uses TRBV4-3 and TRBJ2-1; 10 bases fit TRBD2. The CDR3 runs 18 residues. Germline trimming cut 0 bases from V and 6 bases from J; bases unmatched to any gene: 11. The germline V gene has CDR1 LGHNA and CDR2 YSLEER.

This clonotype showed up just a few times. The chain combines TRBV5-1 with TRBJ2-7, with D perhaps matching TRBD1 (5 bases). From germline, CDR1 is SGHRS and CDR2 YFSETQ. The CDR3 loop spans 14 amino acids. Trimming took 3 bases from V and 0 from J, leaving 10 bases between them. CDR3 nucleotides: TGCGCCAGCAGCTCCACAGGAAACTCCTACGAGCAGTACTTC. Protein: CASSSTGNSYEQYF.

This clonotype was seen repeatedly, ten times or more. CDR3 residues: CSARLRLPAGVETQYF. CDR3 DNA sequence: TGCAGTGCTAGACTCCGTCTACCAGCGGGAGTTGAGACCCAGTACTTC. This rearrangement joins TRBV20-1 to TRBJ2-5; 8 nucleotides agree with TRBD2. Losses at the gene ends were 2 bases for V and 5 bases for J; bases not matched to a gene: 13. Germline CDR1 and CDR2: DFQATT and SNEGSKA (reference sequence). The CDR3 loop spans 16 amino acids.

The J gene is TRBJ1-1, the V gene TRBV5-6; a possible D gene is TRBD1 (6 bases). Germline assignment: CDR1 SGHDT and CDR2 YYEEEE. Trimming stripped 1 base from V and 4 bases from J, with 17 bases between. There are 16 residues in the CDR3. This CDR3 is CASSLLAGASFTEAFF. For the CDR3, the DNA is TGTGCCAGCAGCTTGCTGGCAGGGGCCTCGTTCACTGAAGCTTTCTTT.

This clonotype was picked up many times. The genes are TRBV12-3 or TRBV12-4 and TRBJ2-3, with a tentative D call TRBD2 (6 bases). This CDR3 contains 13 residues. Deletions cut 0 bases from V and 6 bases from J, with 7 bases between. Here the CDR3 reads CASSLAGRDTQYF. The CDR3 DNA reads TGTGCCAGCAGTTTAGCGGGGAGGGATACGCAGTATTTT.

This clonotype was seen at least ten times. The V and J genes are TRBV5-8 and TRBJ1-1; 9 bases fit TRBD1. Germline loops: CDR1 SGHTS, CDR2 YDEGEE. The V and J ends lost 3 bases and 4 bases, in that order; junction bases with no gene match: 4. The CDR3 is 14 amino acids. The CDR3 coding sequence is TGTGCCAGCAGCTCGGGGACAGGGCTCACTGAAGCTTTCTTT. Its protein is CASSSGTGLTEAFF. The whole variable domain, remainder taken from reference TRBV5-8 and TRBJ1-1, is EAGVTQSPTHLIKTRGQQATLRCSPISGHTSVYWYQQALGLGLQFLLWYDEGEERNRGNFPPRFSGRQFPNYSSELNVNALELEDSALYLCASSSGTGLTEAFFGQGTRLTVV.

The chain uses TRBV4-3 and TRBJ2-3; D may be TRBD1 (5 bases). This CDR3 comprises 13 residues. Trimming pared 1 base from V and 6 bases from J, leaving 8 bases between. Germline assignment: CDR1 LGHNA and CDR2 YSLEER. CDR3 residues: CASSQGQHDTQYF. CDR3 coding DNA: TGCGCCAGCAGCCAAGGACAGCACGATACGCAGTATTTT.

Regarding this clonotype: An end of the junction does not agree with germline; a read error may underlie this. This rearrangement joins TRBV20-1 to TRBJ2-2, with D tentatively TRBD2 (5 bases). Germline values: CDR1 DFQATT, CDR2 SNEGSKA (reference sequence). CDR3 length: 12 amino acids. CDR3: CSTRGQARLLVF. In DNA, the CDR3 is TGCAGTACTAGAGGTCAGGCCCGCTTGCTGGTTTTT.

The chain combines TRBV20-1 with TRBJ2-5; D uncertain. The V end lost 6 bases, the J end lost 2 bases, and 7 bases lay between the germline ends. From germline, CDR1 is DFQATT and CDR2 SNEGSKA (reference sequence). CDR3 length: 11 amino acids. The DNA for the CDR3 is TGCAGTGCCCAGTCGCAAGAGACCCAGTACTTC. Amino acids: CSAQSQETQYF.

This clonotype has more than one count but fewer than ten. The chain uses TRBV6-2 or TRBV6-3 and TRBJ2-7; 7 nucleotides agree with TRBD2. V was pared by 0 bases and J by 3 bases, with 14 bases of the junction left unmatched. CDR3 length: 18 residues. Germline assignment: CDR1 MNHEY and CDR2 SVGEGT. DNA of the CDR3: TGTGCCAGCAGTTACTCAGATGCCTGGGGGACTAAACACTACGAGCAGTACTTC. As protein: CASSYSDAWGTKHYEQYF.